The T cell receptor beta chain described here comes from a study of patients and donors after allogeneic stem cell transplantation. Each CDR3 protein is one row after TCRdb ran MiXCR on the RT-PCR reads. The sample lists around 150,000 distinct CDR3 sequences; 30% were seen once. Germline loops: CDR1 MNHEY, CDR2 SVGAGI. The CDR3 length is 15 residues. Trimming at V came to 4 bases and at J to 0 bases, leaving 2 bases not matched to a gene. This receptor was obtained from a human donor who was either an allogeneic HSCT recipient or a stem cell or donor lymphocyte infusion donor (not recorded which). It is not recorded whose cells these are; they may come from a transplant donor. The material sequenced was blood, either unsorted or a sorted T cell fraction (not recorded which). The rearrangement uses TRBV6-5 and TRBJ2-1; 8 bases map to TRBD2. The CDR3 is CASSFREGSYNEQFF. CDR3 in DNA: TGTGCCAGCAGTTTCCGGGAGGGCTCCTACAATGAGCAGTTCTTC.